Listed below are T cell receptor beta chains from one sample, sequenced in a study of shared clonotypes between healthy human individuals. Here immunoSEQ multiplex PCR was the method, and the copy in TCRdb shows in-frame clones only, minus some. The table lists some 350,000 clones, under 80% of them singletons. The specimen sequenced was memory CD4+ T cells sorted from blood. Source of these receptors: a young man in good health. Each CDR3 is given without its conserved first and last residue. A D gene is named only where the DNA matches it firmly.

D	V	J	CDR3
-	TRBV7-3	TRBJ2-6	ASSLLAGSSSGANVLT
-	TRBV19	TRBJ2-5	ASSPLASALPGQETQY
-	TRBV28	TRBJ2-7	ASSGTTARSYEQY
-	TRBV15	TRBJ2-3	ATSSPGETDTQY
-	TRBV5-1	TRBJ1-5	ASSLGGAGGNQPQH
TRBD1	TRBV15	TRBJ2-7	ATSRPGQGYEQY
TRBD2	TRBV6-5	TRBJ2-4	ASSLAGGPKNIQY
TRBD1	TRBV28	TRBJ1-5	ASSTPGTASPQPQH
-	TRBV18	TRBJ1-2	ASSEGGDRGYDYT
TRBD1	TRBV4-1	TRBJ1-2	ASSQPGTGASDGYT
TRBD2	TRBV5-1	TRBJ2-3	ASSFDSGLRTDTQY
-	TRBV6-5	TRBJ2-1	ASSYSKKWTVNEQF
-	TRBV5-5	TRBJ2-3	ASAGPPPEIHNRQY
TRBD2	TRBV11-2	TRBJ2-7	ASSLGTSSYEQY
TRBD2	TRBV7-2	TRBJ2-5	ASSSRGLAGRETQY
-	TRBV2	TRBJ2-5	ASSVIGRETQY
-	TRBV15	TRBJ1-3	ATSFDSQSGNTIY
-	TRBV10-1	TRBJ2-1	ASSDPNNEQF
-	TRBV19	TRBJ1-5	ASTGGLGNQPQH
TRBD1	TRBV6-6	TRBJ1-1	ASSSTGGKTEAF
TRBD1	TRBV28	TRBJ1-1	ASNVRTGYTEAF
-	TRBV7-2	TRBJ2-1	ASRPVPF
TRBD2	TRBV7-3	TRBJ2-2	ASSASGGNTGELF
TRBD2	TRBV25-1	TRBJ2-5	ASGSGLAGVETQY
-	TRBV6-4	TRBJ2-1	ASSDVGSSYNEQF
-	TRBV7-9	TRBJ2-6	ASSLVSGASGANVLT
-	TRBV5-4	TRBJ2-2	ASSTRTDTGELF
-	TRBV6-6	TRBJ2-3	ASRPTALSDTQY
-	TRBV30	TRBJ1-3	AWSHEVTGNTIY
TRBD2	TRBV9	TRBJ2-2	ASSVGSSGYTGELF
-	TRBV5-1	TRBJ1-2	ASSLGRLASGLRGYNGYT
TRBD1	TRBV5-4	TRBJ2-6	ASSWTGVGANVLT
-	TRBV2	TRBJ2-7	ASTANPYEQY
TRBD1	TRBV5-4	TRBJ2-5	ASSFRLGTGQETQY
-	TRBV21-1	TRBJ2-2	ASSRTSGVTSNTGELF
-	TRBV5-5	TRBJ1-2	ASSLGPLDGYT
-	TRBV5-4	-	ASSFRSRGDETQY
-	TRBV6-1	TRBJ1-2	ASEEPRNYGYT
TRBD1	TRBV2	TRBJ2-7	AVRGQAAYEQY
-	TRBV25-1	TRBJ1-2	ASSDYGGGQSYGYT
TRBD2	TRBV10-2	TRBJ2-1	ASSDGASGTNEQF
-	TRBV14	TRBJ2-7	ASSQAPRAPTGGQY
-	TRBV18	TRBJ2-7	ASSPSDARKRNEQY